The 20 T cell receptor beta chains given below trace back to one sample, sequenced in a study of T cell responses to AZD1222 COVID-19 vaccine. Some clones are missing from TCRdb's copy, which holds only in-frame ones; the method was immunoSEQ multiplex PCR. The repertoire holds roughly 250,000 clones, with about 92% as singletons. The starting material was peripheral blood, obtained on day 0 of AZD1222 vaccination. The receptors come from an adult in good health.

The V and J genes are TRBV3-1 (or the pseudogene TRBV3-2) and TRBJ1-6, with D perhaps matching TRBD1 (6 bases). Trimming removed 5 bases at V and 1 base at J, with 15 bases between. Germline CDR1 is LGHDT and CDR2 is YNNKEL (reference sequence). This CDR3 comprises 17 residues. CDR3 bases: TGTGCCAGCAGCTTAGACAGGCGGCTATCCTATAATTCACCCCTCCACTTT. Encoded protein: CASSLDRRLSYNSPLHF.

The chain combines TRBV28 with TRBJ2-1; tentative D call: TRBD2 (6 bases). Trimming left V 5 bases short and J 5 bases short, with 16 bases between. There are 15 residues in the CDR3. Germline CDR1 reads MDHEN; CDR2 reads SYDVKM. CDR3 bases: TGTGCCAGCAGTCTCCCGGGACTTCCAAACAATGAGCAGTTCTTC. It specifies CASSLPGLPNNEQFF.

V is TRBV10-3 and J is TRBJ2-3; maybe TRBD1 (5 bases). The CDR3 runs 13 residues. V was shortened by 10 bases and J by 2 bases, with 13 bases between the two germline ends. From germline, CDR1 is ENHRY and CDR2 SYGVKD. Here the CDR3 DNA reads TGTGCCACAGGTTGGGGCTACACAGATACGCAGTATTTT. Translating gives CATGWGYTDTQYF.

The chain is built from TRBV4-1 and TRBJ2-7, with 9 bases matching TRBD1. The CDR3 spans 15 residues. V lost 3 bases and J lost 5; bases outside the gene matches: 8. Germline V gene sequence: CDR1 MGHRA, CDR2 YSYEKL. This CDR3 is CASSQGDREENEQYF. Here the CDR3 DNA reads TGCGCCAGCAGCCAGGGGGACAGGGAGGAAAACGAGCAGTACTTC.

This rearrangement joins TRBV19 to TRBJ2-1, with TRBD1 identical over 9 bases. Germline CDR1 and CDR2: LNHDA and SQIVND (reference sequence). V lost 3 bases, J lost 4 bases, and 13 bases stayed unmatched. This CDR3 is 18 amino acids long. CDR3 loop: CASSMRDRERRGYNEQFF. In DNA, the CDR3 is TGTGCCAGTAGTATGCGGGACAGGGAAAGAAGAGGTTACAATGAGCAGTTCTTC. The full variable domain, its missing parts supplied by reference TRBV19 and TRBJ2-1, is DGGITQSPKYLFRKEGQNVTLSCEQNLNHDAMYWYRQDPGQGLRLIYYSQIVNDFQKGDIAEGYSVSREKKESFPLTVTSAQKNPTAFYLCASSMRDRERRGYNEQFFGPGTRLTVL.

The chain is built from TRBV12-3 or TRBV12-4 and TRBJ1-6, with D uncertain. The length of the CDR3 is 13 residues. Trimming stripped 7 bases from V and 7 bases from J, with 11 bases between. In DNA form, the CDR3 reads TGTGCCAGCAACCCCGGAGTAAATTCACCCCTCCACTTT. The encoded protein is CASNPGVNSPLHF.

This clone was counted a few times. V gene TRBV7-9 combines with J gene TRBJ2-1; 10 nucleotides align to TRBD2. This CDR3 contains 16 residues. Germline CDR1 and CDR2: SEHNR and FQNEAQ (reference sequence). With 4 bases clipped from V and 4 bases from J, the junction kept 7 bases outside the gene matches. For the CDR3, the DNA is TGTGCCAGCAGCTGGGGTGGACTAGCGGTTTACAATGAGCAGTTCTTC. Translating gives CASSWGGLAVYNEQFF.

Written as DNA, the CDR3 is TGTGCCAGCAGTGACTCTCCTAACACCGGGGAGCTGTTTTTT. Translation gives CASSDSPNTGELFF. V is TRBV6-4 and J is TRBJ2-2; D gene ambiguous. Germline V gene sequence: CDR1 MRHNA, CDR2 SNTAGT. The CDR3 is 14 residues long. With 0 bases removed from V and 2 bases from J, the gap between germline ends came to 4 bases.

V and J are TRBV7-2 and TRBJ1-3; TRBD1 aligns across 7 bases. V lost 7 bases to trimming and J lost 0 bases; unmatched junction nucleotides: 12. The CDR3 is 17 amino acids. Germline CDR1 reads SGHTA; CDR2 reads FQGNSA. This chain's CDR3 is CASTGPRGADSGNTIYF. CDR3 sequence (DNA): TGTGCCAGCACCGGACCCAGGGGGGCCGACTCTGGAAACACCATATATTTT.

This clone was counted only a few times. This rearrangement joins TRBV2 to TRBJ1-1; maybe TRBD1 (5 bases). V shed 1 base and J shed 1 base, with 13 bases lying between them. The CDR3 extends over 16 amino acids. Per the germline V gene, CDR1 is SNHLY and CDR2 is FYNNEI. The CDR3, as DNA: TGTGCCAGCAGTGAAGTAGGAACAGGCAAGAACACTGAAGCTTTCTTT. Its translation: CASSEVGTGKNTEAFF.

About this clone itself: Other nucleotide sequences from this sample produce the same CDR3. The chain joins TRBV5-1 to TRBJ2-7; D perhaps matches TRBD1 (6 bases). The germline CDR1 and CDR2 sequences are SGHRS and YFSETQ. The CDR3 is 13 residues long. The V gene lost 2 bases and the J gene lost 1 base, with 7 bases spanning the gap. In nucleotides, the CDR3 is TGCGCCAGCAGCTTAGGACAGTCCTACGAGCAGTACTTC. Protein: CASSLGQSYEQYF.

DNA of the CDR3: TGTGCCACCGAAGCGGGGGGGCCCTACGAGCAGTACTTC. It translates to CATEAGGPYEQYF. This sequence joins TRBV28 and TRBJ2-7; 10 nucleotides agree with TRBD2. J lost 2 bases, V lost 10 bases, and 5 bases had no gene match. This CDR3 has 13 residues. Germline V lookup: CDR1 MDHEN, CDR2 SYDVKM.

The chain couples TRBV27 to TRBJ1-5; D perhaps matches TRBD1 (6 bases). V was cut by 10 bases and J by 0 bases, with 22 bases left in between. Per the germline V gene, CDR1 is MNHEY and CDR2 is SMNVEV (reference sequence). There are 17 residues in the CDR3. The CDR3 DNA is TGTGCCACTCGGGCCTGGGGGGCAGGCGATAGCAATCAGCCCCAGCATTTT. Translation gives CATRAWGAGDSNQPQHF.

This clone was detected only once. V is TRBV27 and J is TRBJ2-2; TRBD2 matches 10 bases. This CDR3 region has 17 residues. Germline lookup yields CDR1 MNHEY and CDR2 SMNVEV (reference sequence). Unmatched junction bases numbered 12, after V lost 5 bases and J lost 6 bases. CDR3 region: CASSPIRSGRVPGELFF. The CDR3, as DNA: TGTGCCAGCAGTCCCATAAGAAGCGGGAGGGTCCCCGGGGAGCTGTTTTTT.

The genes are TRBV28 and TRBJ2-3; 13 bases match TRBD2. Germline V gives CDR1 MDHEN, CDR2 SYDVKM. The CDR3 contains 16 residues. V was pared by 3 bases and J by 6 bases, with 6 bases of the junction left unmatched. The CDR3 coding sequence is TGTGCCAGCAGTTTCGGACTAGCGGGGGAGAGGGATACGCAGTATTTT. Translated, it gives CASSFGLAGERDTQYF.

The chain links TRBV5-1 to TRBJ2-1; 8 bases map to TRBD1. Unmatched junction bases numbered 7, after V lost 4 bases and J lost 7 bases. The CDR3 is 14 amino acids. CDR1 SGHRS and CDR2 YFSETQ come from the germline V gene. CDR3 coding DNA: TGCGCCAGCAGCAAAGGGACAGGTGGTAATGAGCAGTTCTTC. Translation: CASSKGTGGNEQFF.

The gene calls are TRBV6-1 and TRBJ1-2; D remains ambiguous. V was trimmed by 3 bases and J by 10 bases, leaving 6 bases between them. CDR3 length equals 10 residues. The V gene's germline CDR1 is MNHNS and CDR2 SASEGT. CDR3 DNA: TGTGCCAGCAGTGACCCCGTCTACACCTTC. It is translated as CASSDPVYTF.

The chain employs TRBV5-8 and TRBJ2-1; 9 nucleotides match TRBD2. Germline loops: CDR1 SGHTS, CDR2 YDEGEE. The CDR3 covers 16 residues. The trim removed 4 bases at V and 0 bases at J, leaving 5 bases unmatched. The CDR3 nucleotides read TGTGCCAGCAGCCATAGCGGGAGAAGCTCCTACAATGAGCAGTTCTTC. Translating it yields CASSHSGRSSYNEQFF.

This chain uses TRBV19 with TRBJ2-1; D possibly matches TRBD1 or TRBD2 (5 bases each). CDR3 size: 13 residues. The germline V gene encodes CDR1 LNHDA and CDR2 SQIVND (reference sequence). The V gene lost 1 base and the J gene lost 9 bases, with 10 bases spanning the gap. In DNA, the CDR3 is TGTGCCAGTAGTATAGGGGACCTGGGTGAGCAGTTCTTC. Its translation is CASSIGDLGEQFF. Variable domain in full (rest from reference TRBV19 and TRBJ2-1): DGGITQSPKYLFRKEGQNVTLSCEQNLNHDAMYWYRQDPGQGLRLIYYSQIVNDFQKGDIAEGYSVSREKKESFPLTVTSAQKNPTAFYLCASSIGDLGEQFFGPGTRLTVL.

The chain uses TRBV28 and TRBJ1-2; D is undetermined. This CDR3 spans 12 amino acids. Germline V gene data show CDR1 as MDHEN and CDR2 as SYDVKM. Between the trimmed V and J ends, which lost 6 bases and 8 bases, there was a span of 13 bases. The CDR3 spells CASSPPGGGYTF. The CDR3 nucleotides are TGTGCCAGCAGCCCTCCGGGAGGCGGCTACACCTTC.